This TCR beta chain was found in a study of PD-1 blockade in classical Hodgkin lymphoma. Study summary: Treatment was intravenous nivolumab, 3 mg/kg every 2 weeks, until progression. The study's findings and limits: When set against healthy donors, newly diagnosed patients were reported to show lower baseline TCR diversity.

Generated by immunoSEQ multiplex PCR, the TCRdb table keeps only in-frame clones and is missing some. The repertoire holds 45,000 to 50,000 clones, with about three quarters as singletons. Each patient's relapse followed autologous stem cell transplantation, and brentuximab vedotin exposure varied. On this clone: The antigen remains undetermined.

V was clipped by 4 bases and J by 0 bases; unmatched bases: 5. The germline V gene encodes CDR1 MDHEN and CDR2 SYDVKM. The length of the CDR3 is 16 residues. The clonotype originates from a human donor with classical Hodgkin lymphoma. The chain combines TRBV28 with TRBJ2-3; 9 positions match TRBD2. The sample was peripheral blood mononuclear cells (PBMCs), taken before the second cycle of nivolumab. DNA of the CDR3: TGTGCCAGCAGTTCCCCGCGGGGGGGAAGCACAGATACGCAGTATTTT. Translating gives CASSSPRGGSTDTQYF.